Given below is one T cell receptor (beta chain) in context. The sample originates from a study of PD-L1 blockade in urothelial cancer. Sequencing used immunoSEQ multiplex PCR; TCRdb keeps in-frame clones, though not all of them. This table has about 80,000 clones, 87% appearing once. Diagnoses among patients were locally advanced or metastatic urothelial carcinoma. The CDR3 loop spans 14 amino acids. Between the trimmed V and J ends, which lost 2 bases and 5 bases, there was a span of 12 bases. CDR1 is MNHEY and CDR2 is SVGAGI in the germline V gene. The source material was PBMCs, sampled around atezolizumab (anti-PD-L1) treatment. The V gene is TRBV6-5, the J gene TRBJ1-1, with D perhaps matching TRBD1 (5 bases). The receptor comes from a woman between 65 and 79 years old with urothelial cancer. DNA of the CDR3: TGTGCCAGCAGTTACGGGGACTTGTGGACTGAAGCTTTCTTT. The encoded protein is CASSYGDLWTEAFF.